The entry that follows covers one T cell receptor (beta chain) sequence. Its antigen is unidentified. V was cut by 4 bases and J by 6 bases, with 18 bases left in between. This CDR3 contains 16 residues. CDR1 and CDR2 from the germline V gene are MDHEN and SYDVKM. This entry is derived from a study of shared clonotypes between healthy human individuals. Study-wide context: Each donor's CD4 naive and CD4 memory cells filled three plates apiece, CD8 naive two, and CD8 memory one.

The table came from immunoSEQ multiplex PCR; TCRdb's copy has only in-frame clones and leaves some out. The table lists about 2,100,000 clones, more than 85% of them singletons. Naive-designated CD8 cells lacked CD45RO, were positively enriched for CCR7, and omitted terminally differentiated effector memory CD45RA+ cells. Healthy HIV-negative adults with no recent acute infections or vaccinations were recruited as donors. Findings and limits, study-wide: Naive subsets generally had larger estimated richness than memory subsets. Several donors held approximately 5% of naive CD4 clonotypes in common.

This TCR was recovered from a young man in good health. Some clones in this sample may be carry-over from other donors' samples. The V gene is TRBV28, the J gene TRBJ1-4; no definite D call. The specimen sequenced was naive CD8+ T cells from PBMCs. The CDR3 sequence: CASSSPTRVGYEKLFF. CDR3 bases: TGTGCCAGCAGTTCACCGACACGGGTAGGGTATGAAAAACTGTTTTTT.